This TCR beta chain was captured by sequencing in a study of blood T cell repertoires in COVID-19. Study as a whole: Collection of acute and convalescent COVID-19 samples took place in the United States, Italy and Spain. Sample material is recorded as cDNA or gDNA derived from T cells, B-cell-depleted T cells, or PBMCs.

Per the authors' pipeline: How many nucleated cells were present was estimated from reference gene primer amplification. Repertoires were generated with immunoSEQ multiplex PCR, while TCRdb's copy carries only in-frame clones and drops some. V and J calls and clone size come straight from that table; D and trimming were deduced from the DNA. This table has around 120,000 clones, approximately 82% appearing once. This CDR3 has 13 amino acids. The ends were cut back, 2 bases at V and 7 bases at J, with 11 bases in the middle. Germline CDR1 and CDR2: MNHNS and SASEGT. The V call is TRBV6-1, the J call TRBJ1-1; D not certain. This sequence was found in a young man with acute or convalescent COVID-19. Specimen: peripheral blood. The CDR3, as DNA: TGTGCCAGCAGTGAACCGGGGTTAGGTGAAGCTTTCTTT. This codes for CASSEPGLGEAFF.